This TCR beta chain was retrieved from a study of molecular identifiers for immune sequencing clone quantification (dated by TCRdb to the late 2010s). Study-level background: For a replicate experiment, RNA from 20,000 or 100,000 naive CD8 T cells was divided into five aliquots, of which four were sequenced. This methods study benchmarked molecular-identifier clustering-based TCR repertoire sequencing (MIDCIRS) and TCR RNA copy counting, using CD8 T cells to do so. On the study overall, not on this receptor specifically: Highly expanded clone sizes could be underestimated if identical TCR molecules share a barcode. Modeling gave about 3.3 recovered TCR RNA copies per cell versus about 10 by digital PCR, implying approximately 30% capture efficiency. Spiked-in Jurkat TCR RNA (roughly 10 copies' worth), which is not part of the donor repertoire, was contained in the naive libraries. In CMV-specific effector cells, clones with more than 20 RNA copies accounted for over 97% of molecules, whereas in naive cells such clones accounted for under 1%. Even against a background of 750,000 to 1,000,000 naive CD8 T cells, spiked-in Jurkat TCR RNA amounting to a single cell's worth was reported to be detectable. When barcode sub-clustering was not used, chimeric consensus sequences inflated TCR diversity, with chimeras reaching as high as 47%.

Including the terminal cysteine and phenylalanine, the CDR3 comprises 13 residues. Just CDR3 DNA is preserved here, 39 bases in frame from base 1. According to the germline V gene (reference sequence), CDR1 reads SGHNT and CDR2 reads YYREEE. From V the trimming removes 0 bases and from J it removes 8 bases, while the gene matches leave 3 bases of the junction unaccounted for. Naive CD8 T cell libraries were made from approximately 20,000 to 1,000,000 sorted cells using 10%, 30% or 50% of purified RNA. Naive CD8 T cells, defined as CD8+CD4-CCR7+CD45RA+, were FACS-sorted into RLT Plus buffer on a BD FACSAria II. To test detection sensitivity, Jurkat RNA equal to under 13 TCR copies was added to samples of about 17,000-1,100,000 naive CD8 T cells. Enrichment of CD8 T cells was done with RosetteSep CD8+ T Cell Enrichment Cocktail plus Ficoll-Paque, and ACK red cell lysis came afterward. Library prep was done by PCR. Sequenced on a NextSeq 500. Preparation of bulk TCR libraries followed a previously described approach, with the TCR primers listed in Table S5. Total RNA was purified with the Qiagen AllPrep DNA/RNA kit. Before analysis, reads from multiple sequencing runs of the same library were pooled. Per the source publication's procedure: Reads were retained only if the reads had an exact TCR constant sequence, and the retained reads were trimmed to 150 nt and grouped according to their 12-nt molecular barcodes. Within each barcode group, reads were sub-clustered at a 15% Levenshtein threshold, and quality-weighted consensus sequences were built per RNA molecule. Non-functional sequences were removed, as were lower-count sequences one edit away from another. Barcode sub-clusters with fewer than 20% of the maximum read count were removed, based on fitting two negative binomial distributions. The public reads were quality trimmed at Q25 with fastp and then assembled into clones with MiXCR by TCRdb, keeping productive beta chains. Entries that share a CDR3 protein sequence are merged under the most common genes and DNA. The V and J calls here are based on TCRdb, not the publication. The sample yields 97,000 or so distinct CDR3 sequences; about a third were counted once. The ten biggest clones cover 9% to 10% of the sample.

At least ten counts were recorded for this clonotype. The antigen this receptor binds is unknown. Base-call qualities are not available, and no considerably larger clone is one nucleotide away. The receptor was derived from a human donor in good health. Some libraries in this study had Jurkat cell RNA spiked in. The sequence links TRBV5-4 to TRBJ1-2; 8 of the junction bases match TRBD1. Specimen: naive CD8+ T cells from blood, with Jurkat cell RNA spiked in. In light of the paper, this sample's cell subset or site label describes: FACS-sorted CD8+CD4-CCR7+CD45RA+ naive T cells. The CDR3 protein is CASSLGTGSGYTF. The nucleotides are TGTGCCAGCAGCTTGGGGACAGGGTCCGGCTACACCTTC.